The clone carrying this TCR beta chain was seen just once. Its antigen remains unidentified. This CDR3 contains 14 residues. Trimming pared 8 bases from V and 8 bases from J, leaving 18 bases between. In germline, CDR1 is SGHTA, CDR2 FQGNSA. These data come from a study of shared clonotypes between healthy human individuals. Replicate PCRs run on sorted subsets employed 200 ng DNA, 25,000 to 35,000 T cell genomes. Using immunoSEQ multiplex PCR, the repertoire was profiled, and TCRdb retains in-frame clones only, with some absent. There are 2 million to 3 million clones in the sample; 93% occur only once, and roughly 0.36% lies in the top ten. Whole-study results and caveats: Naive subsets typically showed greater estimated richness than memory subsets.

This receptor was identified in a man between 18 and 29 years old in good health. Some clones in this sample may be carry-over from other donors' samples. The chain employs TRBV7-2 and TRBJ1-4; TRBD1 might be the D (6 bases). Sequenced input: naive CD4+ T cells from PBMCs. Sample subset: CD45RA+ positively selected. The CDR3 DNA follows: TGTGCCAGCGGGGCTGGCTGGGGGCGAGAAAAACTGTTTTTT. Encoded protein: CASGAGWGREKLFF. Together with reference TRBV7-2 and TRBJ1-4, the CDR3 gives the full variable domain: GAGVSQSPSNKVTEKGKDVELRCDPISGHTALYWYRQSLGQGLEFLIYFQGNSAPDKSGLPSDRFSAERTGGSVSTLTIQRTQQEDSAVYLCASGAGWGREKLFFGSGTQLSVL.